Given below is one TCR beta chain in context. A library of TCRbeta sequences, prepared with unique molecular identifiers, was generated. TCRdb re-called the PCR reads with MiXCR, one entry per CDR3 protein. The data hold about 500,000 distinct CDR3 sequences, with about 30% observed a single time. The sample is drawn from a study of T-cell reconstitution after alpha-beta-depleted transplantation in children. The CDR3 contains 16 residues. Unmatched junction bases numbered 2, after V lost 0 bases and J lost 1 base. Germline CDR1 is LGHNA and CDR2 is YNFKEQ. The sequence came from a human donor who donated a stem cell graft to a child with aplastic anemia. The sample was PBMCs from the stem cell graft donor, taken from the stem cell graft. The J gene is TRBJ2-1, the V gene TRBV4-2; the match to TRBD2 covers 8 bases. CDR3 coding DNA: TGTGCCAGCAGCCAAGACGGACTAGCATCCTACAATGAGCAGTTCTTC. Its protein is CASSQDGLASYNEQFF.